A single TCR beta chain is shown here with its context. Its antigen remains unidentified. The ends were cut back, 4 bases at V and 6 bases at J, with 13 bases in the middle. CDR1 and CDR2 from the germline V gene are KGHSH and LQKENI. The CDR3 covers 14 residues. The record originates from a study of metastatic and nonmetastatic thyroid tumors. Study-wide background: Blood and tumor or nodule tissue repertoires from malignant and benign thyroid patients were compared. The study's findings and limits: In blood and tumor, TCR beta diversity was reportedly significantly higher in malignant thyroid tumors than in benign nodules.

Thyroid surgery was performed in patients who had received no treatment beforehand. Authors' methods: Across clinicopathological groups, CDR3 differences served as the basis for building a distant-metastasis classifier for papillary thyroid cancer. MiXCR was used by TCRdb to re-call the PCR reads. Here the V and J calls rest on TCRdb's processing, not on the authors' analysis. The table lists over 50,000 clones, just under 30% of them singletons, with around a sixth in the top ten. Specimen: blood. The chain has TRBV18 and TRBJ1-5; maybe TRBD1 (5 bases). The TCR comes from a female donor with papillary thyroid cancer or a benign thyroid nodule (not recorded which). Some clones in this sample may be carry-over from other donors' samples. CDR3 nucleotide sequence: TGTGCCAGCTCACGGTCAGGGCTCGGTCAGCCCCAGCATTTT. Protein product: CASSRSGLGQPQHF.